Below, 5 T cell receptor beta chains from the same sample are listed, as sequenced in a study of shared clonotypes between healthy human individuals. The table came from immunoSEQ multiplex PCR; TCRdb's copy has only in-frame clones and leaves some out. In the table there are more than 2,000,000 clones, around nine tenths of which are singletons. Sequencing was done on a sample of naive CD4+ T cells sorted from blood. The subset is: CD45RA+ positively selected. The receptors originated from a man aged 18 to 29 in good health.

This chain links TRBV5-1 with TRBJ2-3; 9 bases map to TRBD2. With 0 bases clipped from V and 0 bases from J, the junction kept 8 bases outside the gene matches. The CDR3 is made up of 18 amino acids. The V gene's germline CDR1 is SGHRS and CDR2 YFSETQ. The CDR3 here is CASSLANGLALSTDTQYF. In DNA, the CDR3 is TGCGCCAGCAGCTTGGCCAATGGACTAGCGCTTAGCACAGATACGCAGTATTTT.

V is TRBV7-3 and J is TRBJ2-3; 7 bases are a match to TRBD2. In germline, CDR1 is SGHTA, CDR2 FQGTGA. The V segment lost 2 bases and the J segment 11 bases; nucleotides outside the gene matches: 10. There are 14 residues in the CDR3. DNA for the CDR3: TGTGCCAGCAGCTTATCCGGGGCTAGCGGCAGGCAGTATTTT. Its protein product is CASSLSGASGRQYF.

This chain uses TRBV10-3 with TRBJ2-5, with 11 positions matching TRBD2. Trimming removed 6 bases from V and 3 bases from J; junction bases left unmatched: 6. This CDR3 has 15 residues. The germline gives CDR1 ENHRY, CDR2 SYGVKD. The CDR3 nucleotides are TGTGCCATCAGCCCCGGGACTAGCGGTAAAGAGACCCAGTACTTC. Translating it yields CAISPGTSGKETQYF.

In the case of this clone: This sample includes further DNA sequences coding for the same CDR3. The V and J genes are TRBV5-1 and TRBJ2-2; D is ambiguous. Germline-derived CDR1 and CDR2 are SGHRS and YFSETQ. V lost 0 bases and J lost 5, with 5 bases in between. The CDR3 runs 13 residues. DNA of the CDR3: TGCGCCAGCAGCTTGGGCCAGACCGGGGAGCTGTTTTTT. Its translation is CASSLGQTGELFF.

The table lists this clone with a count of one. The chain recombines TRBV7-2 with TRBJ2-4; D possibly corresponds to TRBD2 (5 bases). The CDR3 contains 14 residues. Germline V gene lookup returns CDR1 SGHTA and CDR2 FQGNSA. V dropped 0 bases and J dropped 9 bases, with 12 bases sitting between them. This chain's CDR3 is CASSLAGVPSIQYF. The CDR3 nucleotides read TGTGCCAGCAGCTTAGCGGGAGTCCCTAGCATTCAGTACTTC.